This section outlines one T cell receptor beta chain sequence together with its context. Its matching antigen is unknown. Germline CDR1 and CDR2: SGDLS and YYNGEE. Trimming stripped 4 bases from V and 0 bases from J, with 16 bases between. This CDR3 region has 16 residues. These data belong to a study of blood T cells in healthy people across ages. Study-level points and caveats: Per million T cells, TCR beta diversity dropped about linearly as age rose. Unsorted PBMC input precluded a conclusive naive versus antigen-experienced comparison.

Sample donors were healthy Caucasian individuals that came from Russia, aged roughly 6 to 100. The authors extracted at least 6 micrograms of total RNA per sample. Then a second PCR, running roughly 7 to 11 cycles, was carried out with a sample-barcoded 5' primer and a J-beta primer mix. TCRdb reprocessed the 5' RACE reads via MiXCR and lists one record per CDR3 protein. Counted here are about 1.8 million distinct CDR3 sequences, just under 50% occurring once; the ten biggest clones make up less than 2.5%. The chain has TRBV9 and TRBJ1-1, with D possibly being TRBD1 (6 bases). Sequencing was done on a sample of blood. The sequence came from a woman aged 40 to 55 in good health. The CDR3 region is CASSQNRQDLNTEAFF. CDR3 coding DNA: TGTGCCAGCAGCCAAAACCGACAGGATCTGAACACTGAAGCTTTCTTT.